This T cell receptor (beta chain) was sequenced in a study of blood T cell repertoires in COVID-19. Study-level information: Italy, Spain and the United States were the sources of the convalescent and acute COVID-19 samples. PBMCs, B-cell-depleted T cells, or T cells were the source of the cDNA or gDNA that made up the material.

V was cut by 3 bases and J by 1 base, with 12 bases left in between. Germline V gives CDR1 LGHDT, CDR2 YNNKEL (reference sequence). The CDR3 loop spans 15 amino acids. In the study's own analysis: For nucleated cells, counts were estimated from reference gene primer amplification. Assay: immunoSEQ multiplex PCR; the TCRdb copy retains only in-frame clones and omits some. V, J and clone size derive from that table, while D and trimming were established from the DNA sequence. The sample holds approximately 330,000 clones, 85% to 90% seen once. What was sequenced was peripheral blood. The TCR originated in a woman aged 50 to 60 with active or convalescent COVID-19. The J gene is TRBJ1-1, the V gene TRBV3-1 (or the pseudogene TRBV3-2); D is perhaps TRBD1 (6 bases). The CDR3 is CASSQFGGQNTEAFF. DNA for the CDR3: TGTGCCAGCAGCCAGTTTGGGGGACAGAACACTGAAGCTTTCTTT.